The 31 T cell receptor beta chains below were found in one sample sequenced in a study of Graves' ophthalmopathy and Graves' hyperthyroidism. Amplified TCR beta CDR3 regions were obtained using RNA transcripts as template. HTBI-primed first-round RT-PCR preceded second-round multiplex PCR. One entry per CDR3 protein, called by TCRdb with MiXCR from the multiplex PCR reads. The sample lists under 200,000 distinct CDR3 sequences; less than 45% were seen once. Input material: peripheral blood. The receptors were gathered from a woman in her forties with Graves' ophthalmopathy.

This clonotype was counted many times. The V and J genes are TRBV19 and TRBJ2-2, with a possible D match to TRBD2 (7 bases). Germline-derived CDR1 and CDR2 are LNHDA and SQIVND (reference sequence). The CDR3 loop spans 15 amino acids. Trimming removed 7 bases from V and 6 bases from J, with 18 bases in between. The CDR3 spells CASKSGRGLSGELFF. The CDR3 DNA sequence: TGTGCCAGTAAATCCGGGCGGGGGCTTTCCGGGGAGCTGTTTTTT.

A single count supports this clonotype. The chain joins TRBV6-2 or TRBV6-3 to TRBJ2-2; 8 bases align to TRBD2. CDR1 and CDR2 (germline): MNHEY, SVGEGT. Losses at the gene ends were 4 bases for V and 7 bases for J; bases not matched to a gene: 11. The CDR3 contains 16 residues. CDR3 protein: CASSSQGLVEVGELFF. CDR3 nucleotide sequence: TGTGCCAGCAGTTCCCAGGGACTAGTGGAGGTCGGGGAGCTGTTTTTT.

V gene TRBV6-5 combines with J gene TRBJ1-1, with D perhaps TRBD1 (5 bases). Trimming took off 2 bases at V and 5 bases at J, with 12 bases between the two ends. This CDR3 contains 14 residues. The germline gives CDR1 MNHEY, CDR2 SVGAGI. As DNA, the CDR3 is TGTGCCAGCAGTTACGCCGGGGGAAGGACTGAAGCTTTCTTT. Protein sequence: CASSYAGGRTEAFF.

The chain uses TRBV28 and TRBJ2-7; D is ambiguous. CDR3 length: 13 amino acids. V dropped 8 bases and J dropped 3 bases, with 14 bases sitting between them. The germline CDR1 and CDR2 sequences are MDHEN and SYDVKM. For the CDR3, the DNA is TGTGCCAGCGTAAAGGCCCTCTACTACGAGCAGTACTTC. This sequence encodes CASVKALYYEQYF.

This clonotype showed up many times. J is TRBJ1-2 and V is TRBV5-1; D is unclear. This CDR3 spans 16 amino acids. Germline loops: CDR1 SGHRS, CDR2 YFSETQ. Trimming shortened V by 0 bases and J by 2 bases, and 14 bases separated the two germline ends. The CDR3 bases are TGCGCCAGCAGCTTGGTGGACGGACCGCGGAACTATGGCTACACCTTC. It specifies CASSLVDGPRNYGYTF.

There are many counts of this clonotype. The chain employs TRBV12-3 or TRBV12-4 and TRBJ1-3; D gene unclear. CDR3 length equals 13 residues. Trimming removed 2 bases at V and 8 bases at J, with 10 bases between. CDR3 amino acids: CASSLRSRDTIYF. CDR3 DNA: TGTGCCAGCAGTTTACGGAGTCGCGACACCATATATTTT.

This clonotype was counted at least ten times. V is TRBV5-1 and J is TRBJ1-1; a weak D match, TRBD1 (5 bases). Trimming pared 2 bases from V and 4 bases from J, leaving 12 bases between. The CDR3 spans 14 residues. The V gene's germline CDR1 is SGHRS and CDR2 YFSETQ. The CDR3 reads CASSLRDGSTEAFF. CDR3 nucleotides: TGCGCCAGCAGCTTAAGGGACGGGAGCACTGAAGCTTTCTTT.

The chain couples TRBV5-1 to TRBJ2-7; 10 bases are shared with TRBD1. Germline assignment: CDR1 SGHRS and CDR2 YFSETQ. The CDR3 is made up of 14 amino acids. Unmatched junction bases numbered 6, after V lost 4 bases and J lost 5 bases. In DNA form, the CDR3 reads TGCGCCAGCAGCCGCGGGACAGGGGTCAACGAGCAGTACTTC. This gives the protein CASSRGTGVNEQYF.

In this sample, this clonotype turned up many times. V and J are TRBV10-3 and TRBJ1-2; possible D gene TRBD1, 5 bases. Germline-derived CDR1 and CDR2 are ENHRY and SYGVKD. The CDR3 loop spans 13 amino acids. V was trimmed by 7 bases and J by 6 bases, leaving 15 bases between them. CDR3 sequence (DNA): TGTGCCATCACGCAGGCCCGGGGGGATGGCTACACCTTC. Translated: CAITQARGDGYTF.

In its sample, this clonotype was seen many times. V gene TRBV10-3 combines with J gene TRBJ1-2; 7 positions match TRBD1. With 6 bases clipped from V and 3 bases from J, the junction kept 4 bases outside the gene matches. The length of the CDR3 is 13 residues. Germline V gene sequence: CDR1 ENHRY, CDR2 SYGVKD. The CDR3 DNA is TGTGCCATCAGACCCCAGGGGGACTATGGCTACACCTTC. Translation gives CAIRPQGDYGYTF.

This chain connects TRBV5-6 to TRBJ2-7, with no clear D. Germline CDR1 and CDR2: SGHDT and YYEEEE. This CDR3 comprises 14 residues. Trimming cost V 6 bases and J 0 bases, with 13 bases left between them. This chain's CDR3 is CASNRYGPSYEQYF. The CDR3 DNA follows: TGTGCCAGCAACAGATACGGGCCCTCCTACGAGCAGTACTTC. The variable domain in full, with the rest retrieved from reference TRBV5-6 and TRBJ2-7, is DAGVTQSPTHLIKTRGQQVTLRCSPKSGHDTVSWYQQALGQGPQFIFQYYEEEERQRGNFPDRFSGHQFPNYSSELNVNALLLGDSALYLCASNRYGPSYEQYFGPGTRLTVT.

A remark on this clonotype: The CDR3 ends on some other residue instead of the conserved phenylalanine or tryptophan, so this is likely a read error. The DNA is omitted, as the CDR3 cannot be located on it reliably, and the CDR3 follows TCRdb's listing. The gene calls are TRBV6-2 or TRBV6-3 and TRBJ1-2; the D call in the table, TRBD1, was not verified against the DNA. The CDR3 spans 12 residues, counting both ends. CDR1 is MNHEY, CDR2 SVGEGT, per germline. The CDR3 protein is CASTSTPTDIQI.

In this sample, this clonotype turned up many times. The V and J genes are TRBV14 and TRBJ1-2; weak D call: TRBD1 (6 bases). There are 16 residues in the CDR3. V was clipped by 1 base and J by 1 base, with 13 bases between them. Germline values: CDR1 SGHDN, CDR2 FVKESK. The CDR3 coding sequence is TGTGCCAGCAGCCAAGGCGCCGGGACATATAACTATGGCTACACCTTC. Its protein is CASSQGAGTYNYGYTF.

This clonotype was seen repeatedly, ten times or more. This rearrangement joins TRBV28 to TRBJ2-7, with 9 bases aligning to TRBD2. The CDR3 extends over 15 amino acids. The junction had 15 bases not matched to a gene; V was cut back by 10 bases and J by 5 bases. The V gene's germline CDR1 is MDHEN and CDR2 SYDVKM. CDR3 DNA sequence: TGTGCCACCAGGGGGTTGGCTAGCGGGGACCACGAGCAGTACTTC. It codes for CATRGLASGDHEQYF.

In this sample, this clonotype turned up many times. This chain links TRBV11-3 with TRBJ2-2; 9 bases are shared with TRBD2. CDR3 size: 17 residues. Per the germline V gene, CDR1 is SGHNT and CDR2 is YENEEA. Trimming at V came to 1 base and at J to 6 bases, leaving 9 bases not matched to a gene. Here the CDR3 reads CASSLVGVSGSAGELFF. CDR3 coding DNA: TGTGCCAGCAGCTTAGTGGGCGTTAGCGGGAGCGCCGGGGAGCTGTTTTTT.

This clonotype was detected ten times or more. The V and J genes are TRBV19 and TRBJ1-1; unclear D gene. CDR1 and CDR2 (germline): LNHDA, SQIVND (reference sequence). This CDR3 spans 14 amino acids. Trimming cost V 3 bases and J 3 bases, with 11 bases left between them. CDR3 nucleotide sequence: TGTGCCAGTAGTATGGAAGGGCATCACACTGAAGCTTTCTTT. Translating gives CASSMEGHHTEAFF.

The chain has TRBV20-1 and TRBJ2-7; TRBD2 matches 10 bases. CDR1 is DFQATT, CDR2 SNEGSKA, per germline (reference sequence). This CDR3 is 13 amino acids long. V trimming: 3 bases; J trimming: 6 bases; junction bases outside the gene matches: 5. Written as DNA, the CDR3 is TGCAGTGCTAGGCCTAGCGGGAGCCTCGAGCAGTACTTC. As protein: CSARPSGSLEQYF.

The chain has TRBV28 and TRBJ2-6; 9 nucleotides align to TRBD1. CDR1 and CDR2 from the germline V gene are MDHEN and SYDVKM. Losses at the gene ends were 6 bases for V and 2 bases for J; bases not matched to a gene: 8. The CDR3 loop spans 17 amino acids. The CDR3, as DNA: TGTGCCAGCAGCACAGGGGGCGCAGAAGCTGGGGCCAACGTCCTGACTTTC. Its translation: CASSTGGAEAGANVLTF.

This clonotype was counted many times. V usage is TRBV2 and J usage is TRBJ2-7, with 9 bases matching TRBD1. Germline CDR1 and CDR2: SNHLY and FYNNEI. The J segment lost 3 bases and the V segment lost 5 bases, leaving 5 bases of the junction unmatched. This CDR3 comprises 14 residues. CDR3 loop: CASSQTGGNYEQYF. The CDR3, as DNA: TGTGCCAGCAGTCAGACAGGGGGAAACTACGAGCAGTACTTC. The full variable domain, rest sourced from reference TRBV2 and TRBJ2-7, is EPEVTQTPSHQVTQMGQEVILRCVPISNHLYFYWYRQILGQKVEFLVSFYNNEISEKSEIFDDQFSVERPDGSNFTLKIRSTKLEDSAMYFCASSQTGGNYEQYFGPGTRLTVT.

The chain joins TRBV6-1 to TRBJ1-5, with D tentatively TRBD1 (5 bases). The V gene's germline CDR1 is MNHNS and CDR2 SASEGT. The germline V and J ends were trimmed by 2 bases and 1 base, with 15 bases remaining between them. The CDR3 runs 17 residues. In DNA form, the CDR3 reads TGTGCCAGCAGTGAATGGGACGGCAGCTGGAGCAATCAGCCCCAGCATTTT. As protein: CASSEWDGSWSNQPQHF.

This rearrangement joins TRBV2 to TRBJ1-6, with D possibly matching TRBD1 (6 bases). Germline CDR1 reads SNHLY; CDR2 reads FYNNEI. The CDR3 covers 14 residues. V was shortened by 6 bases and J by 10 bases, with 16 bases between the two germline ends. CDR3 DNA sequence: TGTGCCAGCAGGAGGCTTCCAGGGGCCTCACCCCTCCACTTT. This gives the protein CASRRLPGASPLHF.

Many counts were recorded for this clonotype. The V call is TRBV19, the J call TRBJ2-7; D perhaps matches TRBD1 (6 bases). CDR3 length: 14 amino acids. V was pared by 1 base and J by 6 bases, with 13 bases between. Germline assignment: CDR1 LNHDA and CDR2 SQIVND (reference sequence). The CDR3 sequence: CASSIATGFGEQYF. The DNA of the CDR3 is TGTGCCAGTAGTATAGCTACAGGGTTCGGCGAGCAGTACTTC.

This clonotype was observed at least ten times. The rearrangement uses TRBV7-8 and TRBJ2-2; a weak D match, TRBD1 (7 bases). The CDR3 consists of 14 residues. Trimming took 6 bases from V and 6 from J, leaving 14 bases between them. Germline CDR1 and CDR2: SGHVS and FQNEAQ. CDR3 residues: CASRRDSKAGELFF. The CDR3 region has the DNA TGTGCCAGCAGGCGGGACAGTAAAGCCGGGGAGCTGTTTTTT.

The chain combines TRBV6-1 with TRBJ2-7; the D gene is possibly TRBD2 (6 bases). CDR3 length equals 13 residues. From germline, CDR1 is MNHNS and CDR2 SASEGT. Trimming took 3 bases from V and 5 from J, leaving 11 bases between them. The CDR3 here is CASSDWEVNEQYF. The CDR3, as DNA: TGTGCCAGCAGTGATTGGGAGGTCAACGAGCAGTACTTC.

This clonotype was seen repeatedly, ten times or more. The chain recombines TRBV2 with TRBJ1-2, with a weak D call TRBD1 (6 bases). Germline V gene data show CDR1 as SNHLY and CDR2 as FYNNEI. Trimming removed 2 bases from V and 3 bases from J, with 16 bases in between. CDR3 size: 16 residues. The CDR3 coding sequence is TGTGCCAGCAGTGAACTTCTTCGGGACATAGACTATGGCTACACCTTC. This translates into CASSELLRDIDYGYTF. Filled out from reference TRBV2 and TRBJ1-2, the complete variable domain reads EPEVTQTPSHQVTQMGQEVILRCVPISNHLYFYWYRQILGQKVEFLVSFYNNEISEKSEIFDDQFSVERPDGSNFTLKIRSTKLEDSAMYFCASSELLRDIDYGYTFGSGTRLTVV.

Ten or more counts support this clonotype. This chain joins TRBV5-1 and TRBJ1-2; TRBD1 aligns across 10 bases. The CDR3 runs to 17 residues. Germline-derived CDR1 and CDR2 are SGHRS and YFSETQ. The trim removed 0 bases at V and 5 bases at J, leaving 10 bases unmatched. CDR3 amino acids: CASSLETPGQGKYGYTF. CDR3 bases: TGCGCCAGCAGCTTGGAAACGCCGGGACAGGGGAAATATGGCTACACCTTC.

V gene TRBV5-1 combines with J gene TRBJ1-1; 9 nucleotides align to TRBD1. This CDR3 has 15 amino acids. After removal of 3 bases from V and 3 bases from J, the junction contained 6 bases not matched to a gene. In germline, CDR1 is SGHRS, CDR2 YFSETQ. The CDR3 nucleotides read TGCGCCAGCAGCTGGGGACAGGGAAAGGACACTGAAGCTTTCTTT. Its protein is CASSWGQGKDTEAFF.

The chain links TRBV6-1 to TRBJ1-5; perhaps TRBD1 as D (5 bases). V was shortened by 2 bases and J by 4 bases, with 9 bases between the two germline ends. The CDR3 contains 14 residues. Germline V gene sequence: CDR1 MNHNS, CDR2 SASEGT. CDR3 protein: CASSEWDGNQPQHF. CDR3 DNA sequence: TGTGCCAGCAGTGAATGGGACGGAAATCAGCCCCAGCATTTT.

The chain is built from TRBV6-1 and TRBJ2-2; the D is unclear. Deletions cut 8 bases from V and 6 bases from J, with 16 bases between. The CDR3 consists of 14 residues. The V gene's germline CDR1 is MNHNS and CDR2 SASEGT. The CDR3 nucleotides read TGTGCCAGCTTGGCCGAGCTTAAGGCCGGGGAGCTGTTTTTT. Its translation: CASLAELKAGELFF.

There are many counts of this clonotype. This rearrangement joins TRBV27 to TRBJ1-6; unclear D gene. This CDR3 contains 14 residues. Trimming removed 1 base from V and 10 bases from J, with 11 bases in between. Germline V gene data show CDR1 as MNHEY and CDR2 as SMNVEV (reference sequence). The CDR3 bases are TGTGCCAGCAGTTTATTTGCAGAAAACTCACCCCTCCACTTT. This gives the protein CASSLFAENSPLHF.

This clonotype showed up just once. The rearrangement uses TRBV12-3 or TRBV12-4 and TRBJ1-6, with D perhaps TRBD1 (6 bases). Trimming removed 5 bases from V and 7 bases from J, with 12 bases in between. CDR3 size: 14 residues. Here the CDR3 DNA reads TGTGCCAGCAGTCCGGACAGCGCGAATTCACCCCTCCACTTT. Its protein is CASSPDSANSPLHF.